One sample yielded the 9 T cell receptor beta chains listed below, sequenced in a study of T cells in tumors and immune-related adverse events. Generated by immunoSEQ multiplex PCR, the TCRdb table keeps only in-frame clones and is missing some. The table lists about 20,000 clones, around nine tenths of them singletons. Sequencing used lymph node tissue, obtained from a patient treated with anti-PD-1 therapy. Every receptor here comes from a female donor with metastatic renal cell carcinoma.

CDR3 bases: TGTGCCAGCAGCGTAGGCCAGGGGGACGGCTACACCTTC. It encodes CASSVGQGDGYTF. The chain joins TRBV9 to TRBJ1-2; 7 bases agree with TRBD1. Germline lookup yields CDR1 SGDLS and CDR2 YYNGEE. The CDR3 is 13 residues long. The V gene end was trimmed by 0 bases and the J gene end by 8 bases; junction bases not matched to a gene: 4. Variable domain in full (rest from reference TRBV9 and TRBJ1-2): DSGVTQTPKHLITATGQRVTLRCSPRSGDLSVYWYQQSLDQGLQFLIQYYNGEERAKGNILERFSAQQFPDLHSELNLSSLELGDSALYFCASSVGQGDGYTFGSGTRLTVV.

The rearrangement joins TRBV25-1 to TRBJ2-7; D is undetermined. This CDR3 spans 12 amino acids. Looked up from germline, CDR1 is MGHDK and CDR2 is SYGVNS. Trimming took 3 bases from V and 0 from J, leaving 3 bases between them. CDR3 residues: CASSDTSYEQYF. CDR3 sequence (DNA): TGTGCCAGCAGTGATACCTCCTACGAGCAGTACTTC.

V gene TRBV7-2 combines with J gene TRBJ1-2; TRBD1 agrees at 9 bases. The CDR3 loop spans 15 amino acids. V shed 3 bases and J 8 bases; nucleotides not matched to a gene: 10. Germline CDR1 and CDR2: SGHTA and FQGNSA. The CDR3 DNA is TGTGCCAGCAGCTTCCCTCCGGGACAGGGTGCAGGCTACACCTTC. Its translation is CASSFPPGQGAGYTF.

The rearrangement links TRBV19 to TRBJ2-1; 11 bases match TRBD2. The germline V gene encodes CDR1 LNHDA and CDR2 SQIVND (reference sequence). The V segment lost 8 bases and the J segment 4 bases; nucleotides outside the gene matches: 7. The CDR3 extends over 15 amino acids. The CDR3 DNA is TGTGCCAGTGAAACCGGGACTAGCGGTTACAATGAGCAGTTCTTC. Residues: CASETGTSGYNEQFF.

J is TRBJ1-2 and V is TRBV7-2; D remains unclear. The CDR3 has 15 amino acids. The ends were cut back, 1 base at V and 0 bases at J, with 9 bases in the middle. CDR1 and CDR2 (germline): SGHTA, FQGNSA. The CDR3 spells CASSLVGRPNYGYTF. CDR3 in DNA: TGTGCCAGCAGCTTAGTTGGCAGACCTAACTATGGCTACACCTTC.

V usage is TRBV2 and J usage is TRBJ1-2; D is unclear. V lost 0 bases, J lost 8 bases, and 13 bases lay in between. This CDR3 comprises 14 residues. Germline CDR1 is SNHLY and CDR2 is FYNNEI. The DNA of the CDR3 is TGTGCCAGCAGTGAAGCGCTTCTGAGGGTCGGCTACACCTTC. It is translated as CASSEALLRVGYTF.

The genes are TRBV23-1 and TRBJ2-4; 9 bases align to TRBD1. TRBV23-1 is an open reading frame whose function is uncertain. The CDR3 is 17 residues long. The V gene end was trimmed by 0 bases and the J gene end by 2 bases; junction bases not matched to a gene: 5. CDR3 region: CASSQSGQGSTKNIQYF. The CDR3 DNA reads TGCGCCAGCAGTCAATCCGGACAGGGGAGCACCAAAAACATTCAGTACTTC.

This clone was counted only a few times. This sequence joins TRBV2 and TRBJ2-1; a weak D match, TRBD2 (5 bases). Germline CDR1 and CDR2: SNHLY and FYNNEI. Trimming pared 10 bases from V and 9 bases from J, leaving 19 bases between. The CDR3 extends over 13 amino acids. CDR3 in amino acids: CANSGLPHSEQFF. The CDR3 bases are TGTGCCAACTCAGGACTCCCCCATAGTGAGCAGTTCTTC.

V gene TRBV10-1 combines with J gene TRBJ2-3; 10 bases align to TRBD2. This CDR3 contains 17 residues. CDR1 is WNHNN, CDR2 SYGVQD, per germline (reference sequence). V shed 2 bases and J 3 bases; nucleotides not matched to a gene: 8. The CDR3 reads CASSEHASGRSTDTQYF. The CDR3 region has the DNA TGCGCCAGCAGTGAGCATGCTAGCGGGAGATCAACAGATACGCAGTATTTT.